The clone carrying this T cell receptor beta chain was detected once. The CDR3 is made up of 13 amino acids. V dropped 5 bases and J dropped 7 bases, with 11 bases sitting between them. From germline, CDR1 is LNHDA and CDR2 SQIVND (reference sequence). The data belong to a study of T cells in tuberculosis. Assay: immunoSEQ multiplex PCR; the TCRdb copy retains only in-frame clones and omits some. The data show around 38,000 clones, with over 90% seen just once and roughly 6.4% held by the top ten. The sequence derives from a donor aged 10-29 years with latent tuberculosis or without tuberculosis infection. The sequencing input was PBMCs. The chain recombines TRBV19 with TRBJ1-4; perhaps TRBD1 as D (6 bases). CDR3 loop: CASSPGEFEKLFF. The CDR3 bases are TGTGCCAGTAGTCCAGGGGAGTTTGAAAAACTGTTTTTT.